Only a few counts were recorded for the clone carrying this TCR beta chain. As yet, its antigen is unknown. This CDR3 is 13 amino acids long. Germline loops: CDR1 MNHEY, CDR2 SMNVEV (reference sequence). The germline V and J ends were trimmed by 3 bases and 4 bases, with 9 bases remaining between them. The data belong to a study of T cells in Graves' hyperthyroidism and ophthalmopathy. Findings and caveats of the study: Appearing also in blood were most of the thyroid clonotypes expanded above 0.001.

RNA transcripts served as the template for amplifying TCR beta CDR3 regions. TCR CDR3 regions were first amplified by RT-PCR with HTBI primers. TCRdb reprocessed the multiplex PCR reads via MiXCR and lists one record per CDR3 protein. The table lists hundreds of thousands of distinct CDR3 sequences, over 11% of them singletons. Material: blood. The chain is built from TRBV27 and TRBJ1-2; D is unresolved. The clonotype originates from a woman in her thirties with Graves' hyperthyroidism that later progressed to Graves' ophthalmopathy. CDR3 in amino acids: CASSFGGVYGYTF. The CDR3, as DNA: TGTGCCAGCAGTTTCGGTGGGGTCTATGGCTACACCTTC.